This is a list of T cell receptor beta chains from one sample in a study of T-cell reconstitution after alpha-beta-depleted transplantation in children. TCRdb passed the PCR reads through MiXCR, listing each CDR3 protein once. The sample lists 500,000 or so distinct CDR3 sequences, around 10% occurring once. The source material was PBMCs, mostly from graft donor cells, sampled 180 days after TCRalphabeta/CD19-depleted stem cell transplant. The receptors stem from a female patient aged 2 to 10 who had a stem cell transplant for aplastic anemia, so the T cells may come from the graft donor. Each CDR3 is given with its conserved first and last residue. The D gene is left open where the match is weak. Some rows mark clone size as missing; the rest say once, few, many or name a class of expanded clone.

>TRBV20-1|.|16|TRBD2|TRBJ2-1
CSARGLTSGFQNEQFF
TGCAGTGCTAGAGGCTTAACTAGCGGATTTCAAAATGAGCAGTTCTTC
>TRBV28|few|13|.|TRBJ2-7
CASSFGGLYEQYF
TGTGCCAGCAGTTTCGGGGGGCTCTACGAGCAGTACTTC
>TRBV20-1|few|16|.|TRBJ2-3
CSATPFRGAVQDTQYF
TGCAGTGCTACTCCGTTTCGGGGGGCCGTTCAAGATACGCAGTATTTT
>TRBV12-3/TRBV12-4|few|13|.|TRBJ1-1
CASRGPGSTEAFF
TGTGCCAGCAGGGGGCCGGGGAGCACTGAAGCTTTCTTT
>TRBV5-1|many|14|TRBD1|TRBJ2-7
CASSWGDREYEQYF
TGCGCCAGCAGCTGGGGGGACAGGGAATACGAGCAGTACTTC
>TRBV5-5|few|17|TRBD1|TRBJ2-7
CASNKRYGTETSYEQYF
TGTGCCAGCAACAAAAGATATGGGACAGAAACCTCCTACGAGCAGTACTTC
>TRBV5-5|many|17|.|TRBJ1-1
CASRGSQGPHFLTEAFF
TGTGCCAGCAGGGGGTCGCAGGGACCCCACTTCTTGACTGAAGCTTTCTTT
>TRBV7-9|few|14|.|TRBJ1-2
CASSPVEGRDGYTF
TGTGCCAGCAGCCCAGTGGAGGGACGAGATGGCTACACCTTC
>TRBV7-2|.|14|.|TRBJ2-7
CASSLFGSDYEQYF
TGTGCCAGCAGCTTATTTGGGTCTGACTACGAGCAGTACTTC
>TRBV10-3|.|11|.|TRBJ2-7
CAISRDHEQYF
TGTGCCATCAGTCGGGACCACGAGCAGTACTTC
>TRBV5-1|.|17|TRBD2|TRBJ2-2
CASSPGLAATNTGELFF
TGCGCCAGCAGTCCTGGACTAGCGGCTACGAACACCGGGGAGCTGTTTTTT
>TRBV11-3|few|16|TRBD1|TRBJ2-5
CASSLRQGPIRETQYF
TGTGCCAGCAGCTTAAGACAGGGACCCATTAGGGAGACCCAGTACTTC
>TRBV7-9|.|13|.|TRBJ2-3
CASNPIGTDTQYF
TGTGCCAGCAACCCAATCGGCACAGATACGCAGTATTTT
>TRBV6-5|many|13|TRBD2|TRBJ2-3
CAIRTSGTDTQYF
TGTGCCATCCGGACTAGCGGCACAGATACGCAGTATTTT
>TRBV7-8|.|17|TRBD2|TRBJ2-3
CASSLVELAGATDTQYF
TGTGCCAGCAGCTTAGTGGAACTAGCGGGAGCCACAGATACGCAGTATTTT
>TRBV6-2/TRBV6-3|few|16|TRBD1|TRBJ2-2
CASSYSWTGGSGELFF
TGTGCCAGCAGTTACTCGTGGACAGGGGGCTCCGGGGAGCTGTTTTTT
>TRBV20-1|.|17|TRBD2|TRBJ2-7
CSAPTNALAGGPYEQYF
TGCAGTGCTCCGACCAATGCCCTAGCGGGAGGGCCCTACGAGCAGTACTTC
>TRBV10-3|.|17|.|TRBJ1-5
CAISESNRHYSNQPQHF
TGTGCCATCAGTGAGTCAAACAGACATTATAGCAATCAGCCCCAGCATTTT
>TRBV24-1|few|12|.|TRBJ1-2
CATSDPFWGYTF
TGTGCCACCAGTGATCCTTTCTGGGGCTACACCTTC
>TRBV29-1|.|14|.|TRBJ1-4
CSVEDGGYNEKLFF
TGCAGCGTTGAAGATGGGGGGTATAATGAAAAACTGTTTTTT
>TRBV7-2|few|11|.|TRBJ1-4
CASSVGGKLFF
TGTGCCAGCAGCGTGGGAGGAAAACTGTTTTTT
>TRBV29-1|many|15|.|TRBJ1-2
CSVEGRGRDGPGYTF
TGCAGCGTTGAAGGGAGGGGCAGGGATGGACCTGGCTACACCTTC
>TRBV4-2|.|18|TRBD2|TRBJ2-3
CARSPGLAGGGLPDTQYF
TGTGCCAGGAGCCCTGGACTAGCGGGGGGTGGGCTTCCAGATACGCAGTATTTT
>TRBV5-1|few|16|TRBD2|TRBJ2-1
CASSFPGTSGANEQFF
TGCGCCAGCAGCTTTCCCGGGACTAGCGGGGCCAATGAGCAGTTCTTC
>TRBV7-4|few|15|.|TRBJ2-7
CASNPSLQVYHEQYF
TGTGCCAGCAACCCCTCTTTACAGGTTTATCACGAGCAGTACTTC
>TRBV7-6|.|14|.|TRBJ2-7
CASSSGTPPGEQYF
TGTGCCAGCAGCTCCGGGACCCCCCCGGGCGAGCAGTACTTC
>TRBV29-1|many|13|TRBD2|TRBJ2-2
CSVAGLSTGELFF
TGCAGCGTTGCGGGACTAAGCACCGGGGAGCTGTTTTTT
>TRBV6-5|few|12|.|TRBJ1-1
CASSYQDSEAFF
TGTGCCAGCAGTTACCAGGACAGTGAAGCTTTCTTT
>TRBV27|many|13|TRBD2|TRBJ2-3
CASSWLAGDTQYF
TGTGCCAGCAGTTGGCTAGCGGGAGATACGCAGTATTTT
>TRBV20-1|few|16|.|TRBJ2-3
CRALRGTSVRTDTQYF
TGCAGGGCCCTCCGCGGGACGTCGGTGCGTACAGATACGCAGTATTTT
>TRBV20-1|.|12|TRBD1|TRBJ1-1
CSACTGGTEAFF
TGCAGTGCTTGCACAGGGGGCACTGAAGCTTTCTTT
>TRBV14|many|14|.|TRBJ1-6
CASSQGRQNSPLHF
TGTGCCAGCAGCCAAGGCCGACAGAATTCACCCCTCCACTTT
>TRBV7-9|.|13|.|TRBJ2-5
CASSFGGGETQYF
TGTGCCAGCAGCTTCGGGGGTGGAGAGACCCAGTACTTC
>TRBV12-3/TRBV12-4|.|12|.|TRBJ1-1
CASAGQNTEAFF
TGTGCCTCAGCCGGACAGAACACTGAAGCTTTCTTT
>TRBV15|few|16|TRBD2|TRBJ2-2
CATSRGYGLAAGELFF
TGTGCCACCAGCAGAGGATACGGACTAGCGGCCGGGGAGCTGTTTTTT
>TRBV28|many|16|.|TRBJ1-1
CASRPTSGVGQIRAFF
TGTGCCAGCAGACCAACCTCAGGGGTCGGGCAGATACGGGCTTTCTTT
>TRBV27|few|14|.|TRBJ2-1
CASSASLQGYEQFF
TGTGCCAGCAGTGCGAGCCTACAGGGTTACGAGCAGTTCTTC
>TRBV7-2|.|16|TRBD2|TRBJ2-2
CASSPRTSGIAGELFF
TGTGCCAGCAGCCCCCGGACTAGCGGGATAGCCGGGGAGCTGTTTTTT
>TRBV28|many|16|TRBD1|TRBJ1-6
CASSPAGLQGNSPLHF
TGTGCCAGCAGTCCCGCGGGCCTACAGGGGAATTCACCCCTCCACTTT
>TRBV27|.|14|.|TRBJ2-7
CASIRMEGPYEQYF
TGTGCCAGCATCCGAATGGAGGGACCCTACGAGCAGTACTTC
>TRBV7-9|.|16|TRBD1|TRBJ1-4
CASSLPRTGDNEKLFF
TGTGCCAGCAGCTTACCTCGGACAGGGGATAATGAAAAACTGTTTTTT
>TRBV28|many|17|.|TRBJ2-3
CASSLDRLTESTDTQYF
TGTGCCAGCAGTTTGGATCGATTAACGGAAAGCACAGATACGCAGTATTTT
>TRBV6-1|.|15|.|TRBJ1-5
CASSVSGPINQPQHF
TGTGCCAGCAGTGTCTCCGGGCCCATAAATCAGCCCCAGCATTTT
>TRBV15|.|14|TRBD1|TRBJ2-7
CATSLRDRPYEQYF
TGTGCCACCAGCCTCCGGGACAGGCCCTACGAGCAGTACTTC
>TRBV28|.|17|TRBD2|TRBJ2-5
CASSPIPGLAGVETQYF
TGTGCCAGCAGTCCCATTCCGGGACTAGCGGGAGTGGAGACCCAGTACTTC
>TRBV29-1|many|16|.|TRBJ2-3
CSPRDRYLWMTDTQYF
TGCAGCCCACGCGACAGGTACCTTTGGATGACAGATACGCAGTATTTT
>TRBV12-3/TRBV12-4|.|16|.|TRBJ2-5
CAGTLRGGVYQETQYF
TGTGCCGGCACCCTAAGGGGGGGGGTGTACCAAGAGACCCAGTACTTC
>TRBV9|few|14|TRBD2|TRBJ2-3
CASKRDLGTDTQYF
TGTGCCAGCAAGCGGGACCTGGGCACAGATACGCAGTATTTT
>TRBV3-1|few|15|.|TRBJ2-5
CASSQRGGGQETQYF
TGTGCCAGCAGCCAAAGAGGTGGGGGACAAGAGACCCAGTACTTC
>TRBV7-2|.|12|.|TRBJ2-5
CASSLPSGTQYF
TGTGCCAGCAGCTTGCCCTCTGGGACCCAGTACTTC
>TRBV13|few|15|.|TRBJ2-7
CASSSALRGTYEQYF
TGTGCCAGCAGCTCCGCCCTGCGGGGAACCTACGAGCAGTACTTC
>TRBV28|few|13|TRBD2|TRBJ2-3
CASRLARTDTQYF
TGTGCCAGTCGACTAGCTCGAACAGATACGCAGTATTTT
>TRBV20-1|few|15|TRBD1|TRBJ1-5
CSARRKAGGNQPQHF
TGCAGTGCTAGAAGAAAGGCAGGGGGGAATCAGCCCCAGCATTTT
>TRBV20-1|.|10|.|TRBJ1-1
CSASTTEAFF
TGCAGTGCCTCGACCACTGAAGCTTTCTTT
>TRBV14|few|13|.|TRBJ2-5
CASSQGFLETQYF
TGTGCCAGCAGCCAAGGGTTTTTGGAGACCCAGTACTTC
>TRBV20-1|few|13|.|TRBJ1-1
CSAPGLSATEAFF
TGCAGTGCCCCGGGATTGAGCGCCACTGAAGCTTTCTTT
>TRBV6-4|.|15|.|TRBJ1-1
CASSDSGGGNTEAFF
TGTGCCAGCAGTGACTCGGGGGGTGGGAACACTGAAGCTTTCTTT
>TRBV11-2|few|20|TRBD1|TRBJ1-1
CASSLDPINGTGAQGTEAFF
TGTGCCAGCAGCTTAGACCCCATTAACGGGACAGGGGCCCAGGGGACTGAAGCTTTCTTT
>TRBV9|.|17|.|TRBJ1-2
CASSVAGSSIVDYGYTF
TGTGCCAGCAGCGTAGCTGGCAGCTCAATCGTGGACTATGGCTACACCTTC